This note documents a single TCR beta chain sequence. Its antigen is still unknown. Possible read error: a much larger clone is one base away. The data were taken from a study of blood T cells in healthy people across ages. Notes on the study in general: Greater diversity and more naive CD4+ cells were seen in long-lived donors than in aged donors.

A second PCR of roughly 6 to 12 cycles used a sample-barcoded 5' primer and a J-beta primer mix. Via MiXCR, TCRdb re-called the 5' RACE reads, giving one row per CDR3 protein. Among some 1.4 million distinct CDR3 sequences listed, about 40% were seen once. The TCR was taken from a woman aged 18-29 years in good health. Input material: blood.

DNA for the CDR3: TGTACCATCAGTGAGGCTAACAGGCAGTACGAGCAGTACTTC. It yields the protein CTISEANRQYEQYF. The genes are TRBV10-3 and TRBJ2-7; D is possibly TRBD1 (5 bases). Germline values: CDR1 ENHRY, CDR2 SYGVKD. The CDR3 totals 14 residues.